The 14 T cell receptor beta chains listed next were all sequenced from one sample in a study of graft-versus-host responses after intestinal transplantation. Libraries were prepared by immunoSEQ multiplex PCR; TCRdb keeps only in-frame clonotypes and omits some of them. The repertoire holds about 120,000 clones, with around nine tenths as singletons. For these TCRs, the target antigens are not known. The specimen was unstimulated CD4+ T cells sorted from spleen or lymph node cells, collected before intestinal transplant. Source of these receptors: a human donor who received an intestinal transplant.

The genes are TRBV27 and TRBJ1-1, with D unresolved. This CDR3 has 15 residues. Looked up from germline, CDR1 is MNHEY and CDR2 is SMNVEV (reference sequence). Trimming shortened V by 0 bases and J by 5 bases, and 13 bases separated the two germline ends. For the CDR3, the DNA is TGTGCCAGCAGTTTATCAAGGGCCTCGGGGACTGAAGCTTTCTTT. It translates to CASSLSRASGTEAFF.

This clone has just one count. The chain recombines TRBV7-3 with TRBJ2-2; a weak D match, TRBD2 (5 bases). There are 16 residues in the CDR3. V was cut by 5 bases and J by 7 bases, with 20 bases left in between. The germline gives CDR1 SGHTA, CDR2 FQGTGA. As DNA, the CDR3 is TGTGCCAGCAGCCCGCGGGCAAGTGGATACGACGGGGAGCTGTTTTTT. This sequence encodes CASSPRASGYDGELFF. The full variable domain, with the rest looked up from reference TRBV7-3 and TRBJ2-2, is GAGVSQTPSNKVTEKGKYVELRCDPISGHTALYWYRQSLGQGPEFLIYFQGTGAADDSGLPNDRFFAVRPEGSVSTLKIQRTERGDSAVYLCASSPRASGYDGELFFGEGSRLTVL.

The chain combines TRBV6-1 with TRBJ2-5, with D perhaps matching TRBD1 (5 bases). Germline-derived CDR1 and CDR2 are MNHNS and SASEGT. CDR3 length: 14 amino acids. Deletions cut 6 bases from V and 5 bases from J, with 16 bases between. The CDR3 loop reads CASRDRGRKETQYF. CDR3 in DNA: TGTGCCAGCAGAGATAGGGGAAGGAAGGAGACCCAGTACTTC.

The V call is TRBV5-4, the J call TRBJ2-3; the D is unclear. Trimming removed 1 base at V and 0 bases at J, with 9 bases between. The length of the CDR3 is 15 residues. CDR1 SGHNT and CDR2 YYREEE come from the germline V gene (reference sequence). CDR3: CASSLTARSTDTQYF. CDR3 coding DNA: TGTGCCAGCAGCTTGACCGCCAGGAGCACAGATACGCAGTATTTT.

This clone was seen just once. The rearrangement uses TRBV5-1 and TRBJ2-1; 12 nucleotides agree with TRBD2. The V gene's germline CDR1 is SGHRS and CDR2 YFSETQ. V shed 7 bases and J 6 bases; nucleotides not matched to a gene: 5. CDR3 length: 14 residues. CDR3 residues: CASQWTSGTNEQFF. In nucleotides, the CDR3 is TGCGCCAGCCAGTGGACTAGCGGGACCAATGAGCAGTTCTTC.

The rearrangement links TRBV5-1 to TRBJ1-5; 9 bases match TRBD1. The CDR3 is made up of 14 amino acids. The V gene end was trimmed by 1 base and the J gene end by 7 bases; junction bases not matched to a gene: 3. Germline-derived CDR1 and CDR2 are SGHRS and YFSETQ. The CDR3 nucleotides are TGCGCCAGCAGCTTGACAGGGGGCCAACAGCCCCAGCATTTT. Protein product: CASSLTGGQQPQHF. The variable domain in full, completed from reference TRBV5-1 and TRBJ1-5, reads KAGVTQTPRYLIKTRGQQVTLSCSPISGHRSVSWYQQTPGQGLQFLFEYFSETQRNKGNFPGRFSGRQFSNSRSEMNVSTLELGDSALYLCASSLTGGQQPQHFGDGTRLSIL.

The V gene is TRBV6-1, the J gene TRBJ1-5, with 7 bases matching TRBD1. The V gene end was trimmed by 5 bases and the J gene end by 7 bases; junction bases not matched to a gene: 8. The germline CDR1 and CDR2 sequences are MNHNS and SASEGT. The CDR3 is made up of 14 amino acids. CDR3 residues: CASSKTGVGQPQHF. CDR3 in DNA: TGTGCCAGCAGTAAAACAGGGGTAGGACAGCCCCAGCATTTT.

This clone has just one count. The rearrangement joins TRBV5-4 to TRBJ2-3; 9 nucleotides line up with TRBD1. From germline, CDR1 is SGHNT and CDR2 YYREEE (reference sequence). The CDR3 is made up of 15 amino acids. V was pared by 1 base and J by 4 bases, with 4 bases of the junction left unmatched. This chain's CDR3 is CASSLTQGAADTQYF. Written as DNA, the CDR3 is TGTGCCAGCAGCTTGACACAGGGGGCCGCAGATACGCAGTATTTT.

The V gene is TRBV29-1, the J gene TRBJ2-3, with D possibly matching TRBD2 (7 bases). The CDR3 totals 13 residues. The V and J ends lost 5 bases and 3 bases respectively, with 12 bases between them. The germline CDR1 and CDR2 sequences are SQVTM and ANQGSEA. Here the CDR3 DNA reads TGCAGCGTTCAACGGGGGGCGACAGATACGCAGTATTTT. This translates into CSVQRGATDTQYF.

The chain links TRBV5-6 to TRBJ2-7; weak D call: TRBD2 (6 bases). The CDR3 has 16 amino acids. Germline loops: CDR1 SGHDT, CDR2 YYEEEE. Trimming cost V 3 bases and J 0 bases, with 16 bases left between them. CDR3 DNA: TGTGCCAGCAGCTACCCGGGGACTCGGGACTCCTACGAGCAGTACTTC. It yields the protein CASSYPGTRDSYEQYF.

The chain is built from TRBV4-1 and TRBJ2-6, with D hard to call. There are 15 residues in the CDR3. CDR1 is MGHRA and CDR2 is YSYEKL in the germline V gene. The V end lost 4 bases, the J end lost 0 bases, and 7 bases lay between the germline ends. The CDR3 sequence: CASSRTGSGANVLTF. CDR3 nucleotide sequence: TGCGCCAGCAGCCGAACCGGCTCTGGGGCCAACGTCCTGACTTTC.

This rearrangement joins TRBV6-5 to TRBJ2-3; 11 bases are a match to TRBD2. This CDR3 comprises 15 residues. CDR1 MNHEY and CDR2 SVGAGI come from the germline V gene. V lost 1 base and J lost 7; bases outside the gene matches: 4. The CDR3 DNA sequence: TGTGCCAGCAGTTACTTGACTAGCGGGGTAAATACGCAGTATTTT. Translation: CASSYLTSGVNTQYF.

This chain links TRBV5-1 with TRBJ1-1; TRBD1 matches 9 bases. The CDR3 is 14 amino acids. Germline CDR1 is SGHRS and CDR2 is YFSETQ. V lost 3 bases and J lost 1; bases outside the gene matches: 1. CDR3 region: CASSSTGGNTEAFF. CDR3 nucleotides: TGCGCCAGCAGCTCGACAGGGGGGAACACTGAAGCTTTCTTT.

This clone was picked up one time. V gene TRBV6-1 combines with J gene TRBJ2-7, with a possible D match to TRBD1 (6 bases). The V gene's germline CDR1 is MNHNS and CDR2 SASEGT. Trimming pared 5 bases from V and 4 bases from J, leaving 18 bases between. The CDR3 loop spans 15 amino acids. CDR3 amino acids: CASSTQPDSLYEQYF. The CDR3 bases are TGTGCCAGCAGTACGCAACCGGACAGCCTATACGAGCAGTACTTC.